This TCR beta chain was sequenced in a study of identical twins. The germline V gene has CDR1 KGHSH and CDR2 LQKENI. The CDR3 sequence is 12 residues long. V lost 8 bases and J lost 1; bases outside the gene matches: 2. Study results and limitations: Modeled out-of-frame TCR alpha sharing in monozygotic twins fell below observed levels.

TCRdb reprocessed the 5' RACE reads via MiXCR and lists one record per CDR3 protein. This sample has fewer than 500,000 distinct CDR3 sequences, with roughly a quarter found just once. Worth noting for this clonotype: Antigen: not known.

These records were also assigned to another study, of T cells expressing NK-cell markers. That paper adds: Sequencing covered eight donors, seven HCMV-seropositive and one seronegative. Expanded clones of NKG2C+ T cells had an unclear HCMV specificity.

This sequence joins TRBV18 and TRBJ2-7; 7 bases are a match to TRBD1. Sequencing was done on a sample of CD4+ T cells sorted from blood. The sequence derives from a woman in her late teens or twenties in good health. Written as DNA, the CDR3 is TGTGCCAGCCAGGGGGATTCCTACGAGCAGTACTTC. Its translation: CASQGDSYEQYF.